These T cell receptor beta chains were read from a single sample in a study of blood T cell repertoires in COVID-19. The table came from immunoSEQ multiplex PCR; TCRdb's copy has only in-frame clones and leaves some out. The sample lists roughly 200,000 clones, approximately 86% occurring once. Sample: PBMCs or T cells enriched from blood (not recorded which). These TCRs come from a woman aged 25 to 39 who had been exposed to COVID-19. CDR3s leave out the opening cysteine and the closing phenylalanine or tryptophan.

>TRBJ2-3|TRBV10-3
AIRRGEGTDTQY
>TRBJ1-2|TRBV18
ASSEDREGGYT
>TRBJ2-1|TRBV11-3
ASSVSGGASSNEQF
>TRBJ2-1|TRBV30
AWRPLQFDNEQF
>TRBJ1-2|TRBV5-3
ARGYAEESYGYT
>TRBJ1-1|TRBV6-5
ASSTEYRSATEAF
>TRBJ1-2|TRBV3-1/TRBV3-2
ASSQVAGDHYGYT
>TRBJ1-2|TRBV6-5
ASAGNLNYGYT
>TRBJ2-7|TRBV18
ASSPKGSDEQY
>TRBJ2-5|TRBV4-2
ASSQEQGRETQY
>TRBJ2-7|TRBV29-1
SALRWGQGAYEQY
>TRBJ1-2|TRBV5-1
ASSLDRNYGYT
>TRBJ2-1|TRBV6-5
ASSYSAGGIYNEQF
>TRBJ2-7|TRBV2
ASSVEGEDSYEQY
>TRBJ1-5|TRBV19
ASSGDRGNQPQH
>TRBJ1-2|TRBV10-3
AISEKQDRGYT
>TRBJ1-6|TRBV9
ASSVGQDNSPLH
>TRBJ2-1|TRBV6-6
ASSSPAVSQGCF
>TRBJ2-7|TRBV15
ATSRDRQGRYEQY
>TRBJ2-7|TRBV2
ASSEDGGSYEQY
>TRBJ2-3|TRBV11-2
ASSSIRGGRDTQY
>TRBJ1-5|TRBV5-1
ASSLAGGSNQPQH
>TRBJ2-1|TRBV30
AWTGWTSDSYNEQF
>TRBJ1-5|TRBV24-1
ATSPGQGGYNQPQH
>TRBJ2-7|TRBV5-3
ARSLASIAGGTYEQY
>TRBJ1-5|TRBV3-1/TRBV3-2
ASSRQSNQPQH
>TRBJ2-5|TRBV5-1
ASSLGRSGQSRGETQY
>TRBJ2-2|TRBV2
ASFGGRRLF
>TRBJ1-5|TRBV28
ASSWTGPYSNQPQH
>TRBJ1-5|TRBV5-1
ASSGGENQPQH
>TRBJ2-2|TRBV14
ASSQWTGVTGELF
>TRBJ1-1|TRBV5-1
ASSLVAVGQTNTEAF
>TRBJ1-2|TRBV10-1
ASSESKGQRYDGYT
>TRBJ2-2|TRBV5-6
ASSLRTAFTGELF
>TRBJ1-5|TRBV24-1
ATSDPGLPQH
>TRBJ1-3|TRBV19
ASSIDGGSSGNTIY
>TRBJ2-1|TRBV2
ASRGLAAIAPSYNEQF
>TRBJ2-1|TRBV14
ASSHPVFYNEQF
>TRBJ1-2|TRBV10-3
AISSGEYGYT
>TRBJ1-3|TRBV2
ASSEAGDRGR
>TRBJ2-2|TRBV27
ASSVHAGTRVGELF
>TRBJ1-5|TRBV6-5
ASSPGGTSGQPQH
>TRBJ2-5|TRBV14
ASSPRTSGGRGETQY